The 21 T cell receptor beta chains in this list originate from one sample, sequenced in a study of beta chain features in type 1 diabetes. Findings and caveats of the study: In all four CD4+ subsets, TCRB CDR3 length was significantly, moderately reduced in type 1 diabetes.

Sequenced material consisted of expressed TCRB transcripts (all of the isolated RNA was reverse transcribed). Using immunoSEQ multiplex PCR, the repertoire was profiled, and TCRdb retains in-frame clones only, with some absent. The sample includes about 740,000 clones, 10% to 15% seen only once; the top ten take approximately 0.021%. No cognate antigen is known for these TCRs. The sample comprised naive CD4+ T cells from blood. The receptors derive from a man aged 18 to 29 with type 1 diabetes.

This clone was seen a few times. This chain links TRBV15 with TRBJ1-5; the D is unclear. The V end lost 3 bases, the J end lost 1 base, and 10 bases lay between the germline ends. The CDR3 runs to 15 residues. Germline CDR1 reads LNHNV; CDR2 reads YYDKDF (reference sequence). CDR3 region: CATSRKRVSNQPQHF. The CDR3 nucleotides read TGTGCCACCAGCAGGAAGAGGGTAAGCAATCAGCCCCAGCATTTT.

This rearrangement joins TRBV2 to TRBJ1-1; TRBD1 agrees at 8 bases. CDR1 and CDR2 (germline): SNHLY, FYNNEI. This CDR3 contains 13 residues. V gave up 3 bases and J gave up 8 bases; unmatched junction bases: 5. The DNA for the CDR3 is TGTGCCAGCAGTGACAGGGGGCAAGGGGAAGCTTTCTTT. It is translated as CASSDRGQGEAFF.

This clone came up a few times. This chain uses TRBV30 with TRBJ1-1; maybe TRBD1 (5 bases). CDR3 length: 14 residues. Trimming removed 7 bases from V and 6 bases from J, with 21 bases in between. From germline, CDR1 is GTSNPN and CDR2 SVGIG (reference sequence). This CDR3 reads CASNHGASLSEAFF. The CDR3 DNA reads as TGTGCCTCAAACCACGGGGCCTCGCTGTCTGAAGCTTTCTTT.

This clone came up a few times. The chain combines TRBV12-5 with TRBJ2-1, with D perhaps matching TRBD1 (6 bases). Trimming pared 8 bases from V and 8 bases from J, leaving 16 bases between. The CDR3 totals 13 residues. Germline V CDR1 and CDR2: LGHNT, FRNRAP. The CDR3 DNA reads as TGTGCTAGTACCCCCAGGGGTAAGGATGAGCAGTTCTTC. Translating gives CASTPRGKDEQFF.

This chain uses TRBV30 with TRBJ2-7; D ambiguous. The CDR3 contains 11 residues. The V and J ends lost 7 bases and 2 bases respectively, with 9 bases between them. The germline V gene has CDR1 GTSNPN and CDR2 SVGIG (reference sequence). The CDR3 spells CAYDTAYEQYF. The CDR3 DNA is TGTGCCTACGACACCGCCTACGAGCAGTACTTC. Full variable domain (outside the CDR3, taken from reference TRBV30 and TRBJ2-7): SQTIHQWPATLVQPVGSPLSLECTVEGTSNPNLYWYRQAAGRGLQLLFYSVGIGQISSEVPQNLSASRPQDRQFILSSKKLLLSDSGFYLCAYDTAYEQYFGPGTRLTVT.

CDR3 coding DNA: TGTGCCAGCAGTTACATCCGGGGTTCCTACGAGCAGTACTTC. Translating gives CASSYIRGSYEQYF. The V and J genes are TRBV6-5 and TRBJ2-7; TRBD2 is a possible D gene (5 bases). The V end was cut by 2 bases, the J end by 1 base, with 9 bases between. This CDR3 is 14 amino acids long. Germline lookup yields CDR1 MNHEY and CDR2 SVGAGI.

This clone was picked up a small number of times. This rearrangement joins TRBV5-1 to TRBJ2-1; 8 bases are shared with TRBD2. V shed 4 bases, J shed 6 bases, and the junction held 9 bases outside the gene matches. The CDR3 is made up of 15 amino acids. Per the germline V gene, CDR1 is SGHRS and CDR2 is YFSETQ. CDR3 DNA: TGCGCCAGCAGCCGAGGCCTAGCGGGTCTCAATGAGCAGTTCTTC. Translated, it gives CASSRGLAGLNEQFF.

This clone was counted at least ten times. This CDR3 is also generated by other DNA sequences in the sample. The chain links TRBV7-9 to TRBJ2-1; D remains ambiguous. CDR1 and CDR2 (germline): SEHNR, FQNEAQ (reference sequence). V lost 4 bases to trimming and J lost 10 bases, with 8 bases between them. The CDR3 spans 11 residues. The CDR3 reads CASSSSGEQFF. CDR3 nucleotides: TGTGCCAGCAGCTCATCAGGAGAGCAGTTCTTC.

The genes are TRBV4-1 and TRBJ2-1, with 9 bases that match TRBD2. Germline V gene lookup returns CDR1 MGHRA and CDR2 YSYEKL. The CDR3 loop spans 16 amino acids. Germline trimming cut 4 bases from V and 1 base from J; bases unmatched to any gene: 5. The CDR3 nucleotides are TGCGCCAGCAGCCCCCGAGCGGGGGGATCCTACAATGAGCAGTTCTTC. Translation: CASSPRAGGSYNEQFF.

CDR3 amino acids: CASSRTGDSNQPQHF. DNA of the CDR3: TGTGCCAGCAGCCGGACAGGGGATAGCAATCAGCCCCAGCATTTT. The rearrangement uses TRBV6-6 and TRBJ1-5, with 9 positions matching TRBD1. The CDR3 contains 15 residues. Losses at the gene ends were 6 bases for V and 0 bases for J; bases not matched to a gene: 3. The germline CDR1 and CDR2 sequences are MNHNY and SVGAGI (reference sequence).

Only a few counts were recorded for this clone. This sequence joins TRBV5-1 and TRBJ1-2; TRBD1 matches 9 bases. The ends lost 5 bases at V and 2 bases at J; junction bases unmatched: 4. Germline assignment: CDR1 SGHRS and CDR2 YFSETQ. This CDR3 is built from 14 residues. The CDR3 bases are TGCGCCAGCAGTCCGGGACAGGGCAACTATGGCTACACCTTC. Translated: CASSPGQGNYGYTF.

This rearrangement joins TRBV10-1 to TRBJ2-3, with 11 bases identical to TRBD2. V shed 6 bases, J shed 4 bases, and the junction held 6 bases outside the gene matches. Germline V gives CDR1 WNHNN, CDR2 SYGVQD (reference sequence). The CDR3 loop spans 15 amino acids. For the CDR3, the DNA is TGCGCCAGCAGCGGGACTAGCGGTGTCCCAGATACGCAGTATTTT. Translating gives CASSGTSGVPDTQYF.

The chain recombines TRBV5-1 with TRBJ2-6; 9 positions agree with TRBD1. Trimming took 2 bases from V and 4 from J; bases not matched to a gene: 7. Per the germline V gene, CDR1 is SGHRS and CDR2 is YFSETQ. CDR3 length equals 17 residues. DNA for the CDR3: TGCGCCAGCAGCTTCACAGGGGGCGCTTCGGGGGCCAACGTCCTGACTTTC. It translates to CASSFTGGASGANVLTF.

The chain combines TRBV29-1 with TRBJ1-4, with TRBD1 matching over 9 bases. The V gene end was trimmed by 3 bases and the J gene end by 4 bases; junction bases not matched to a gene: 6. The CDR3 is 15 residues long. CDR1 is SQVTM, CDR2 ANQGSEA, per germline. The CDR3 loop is CSVEGQGGFNEKLFF. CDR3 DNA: TGCAGCGTTGAGGGACAGGGAGGATTTAATGAAAAACTGTTTTTT.

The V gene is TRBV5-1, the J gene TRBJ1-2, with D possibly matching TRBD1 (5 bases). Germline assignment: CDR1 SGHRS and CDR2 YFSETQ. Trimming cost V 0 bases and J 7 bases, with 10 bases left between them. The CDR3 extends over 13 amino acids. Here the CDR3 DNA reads TGCGCCAGCAGCTTGGAGGCAGGGATTGGCTACACCTTC. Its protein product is CASSLEAGIGYTF.

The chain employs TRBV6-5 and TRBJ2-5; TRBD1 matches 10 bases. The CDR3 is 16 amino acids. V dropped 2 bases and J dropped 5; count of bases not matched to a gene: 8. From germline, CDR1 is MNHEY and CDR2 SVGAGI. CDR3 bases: TGTGCCAGCAGTTACCTACCGGGACAGGGGCGGGAGACCCAGTACTTC. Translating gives CASSYLPGQGRETQYF.

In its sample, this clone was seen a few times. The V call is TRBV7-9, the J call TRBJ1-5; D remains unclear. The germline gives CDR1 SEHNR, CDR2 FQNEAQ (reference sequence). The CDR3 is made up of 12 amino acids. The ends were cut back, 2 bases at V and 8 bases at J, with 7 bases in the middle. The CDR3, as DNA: TGTGCCAGCAGCTTAACGACCGAGCCCCAGCATTTT. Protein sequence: CASSLTTEPQHF.

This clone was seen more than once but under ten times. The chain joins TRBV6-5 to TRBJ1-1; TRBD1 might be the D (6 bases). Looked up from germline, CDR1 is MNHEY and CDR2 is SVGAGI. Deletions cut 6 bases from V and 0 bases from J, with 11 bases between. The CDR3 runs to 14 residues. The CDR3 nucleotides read TGTGCCAGCAGGGAAACAGGGATGAACACTGAAGCTTTCTTT. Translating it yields CASRETGMNTEAFF.

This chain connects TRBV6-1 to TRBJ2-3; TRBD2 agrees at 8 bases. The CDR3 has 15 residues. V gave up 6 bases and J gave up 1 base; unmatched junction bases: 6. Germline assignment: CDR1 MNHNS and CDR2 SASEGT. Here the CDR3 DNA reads TGTGCCAGCAGGAGAGCGGGGGCCCGCACAGATACGCAGTATTTT. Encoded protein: CASRRAGARTDTQYF.

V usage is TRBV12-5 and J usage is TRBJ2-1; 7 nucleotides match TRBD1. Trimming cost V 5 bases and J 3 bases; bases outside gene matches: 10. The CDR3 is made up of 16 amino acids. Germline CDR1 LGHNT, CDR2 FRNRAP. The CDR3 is CASGPSRQGRYNEQFF. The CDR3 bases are TGTGCTAGTGGTCCCTCCCGACAGGGTCGCTACAATGAGCAGTTCTTC.

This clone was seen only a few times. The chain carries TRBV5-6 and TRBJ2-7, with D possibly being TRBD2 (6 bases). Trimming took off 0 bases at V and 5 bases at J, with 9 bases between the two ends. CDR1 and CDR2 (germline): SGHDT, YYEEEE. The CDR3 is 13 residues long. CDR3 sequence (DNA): TGTGCCAGCAGCTTGGTAGGCGGGGACGAGCAGTACTTC. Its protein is CASSLVGGDEQYF.